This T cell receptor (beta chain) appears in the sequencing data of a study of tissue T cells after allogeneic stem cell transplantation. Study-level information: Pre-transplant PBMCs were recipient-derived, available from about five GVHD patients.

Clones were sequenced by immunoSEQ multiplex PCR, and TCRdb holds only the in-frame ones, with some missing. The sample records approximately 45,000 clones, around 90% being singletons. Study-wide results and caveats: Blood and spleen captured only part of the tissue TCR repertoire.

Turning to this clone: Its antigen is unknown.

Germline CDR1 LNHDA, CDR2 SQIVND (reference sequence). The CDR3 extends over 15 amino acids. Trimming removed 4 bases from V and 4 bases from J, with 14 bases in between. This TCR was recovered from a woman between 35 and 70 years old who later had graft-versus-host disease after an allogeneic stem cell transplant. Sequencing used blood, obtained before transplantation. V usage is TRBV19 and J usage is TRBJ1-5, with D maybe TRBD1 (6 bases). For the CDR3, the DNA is TGTGCCAGTAGTAACGCGGGGGGGGCAAATCAGCCCCAGCATTTT. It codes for CASSNAGGANQPQHF.